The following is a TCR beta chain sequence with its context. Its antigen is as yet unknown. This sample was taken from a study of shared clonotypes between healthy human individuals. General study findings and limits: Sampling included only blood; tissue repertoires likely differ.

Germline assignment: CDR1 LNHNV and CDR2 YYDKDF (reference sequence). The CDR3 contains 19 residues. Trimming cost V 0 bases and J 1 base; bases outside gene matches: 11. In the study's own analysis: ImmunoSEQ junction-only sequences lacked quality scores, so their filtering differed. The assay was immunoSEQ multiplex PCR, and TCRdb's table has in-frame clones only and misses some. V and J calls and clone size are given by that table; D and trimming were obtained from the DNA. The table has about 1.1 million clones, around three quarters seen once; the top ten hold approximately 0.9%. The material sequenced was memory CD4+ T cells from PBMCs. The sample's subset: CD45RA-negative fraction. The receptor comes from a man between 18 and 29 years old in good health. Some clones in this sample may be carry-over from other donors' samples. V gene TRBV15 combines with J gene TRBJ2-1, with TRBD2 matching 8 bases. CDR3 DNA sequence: TGTGCCACCAGCAGAGATCCCCTAGACGGGAGGGTATCCTACAATGAGCAGTTCTTC. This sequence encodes CATSRDPLDGRVSYNEQFF.